This T cell receptor beta chain was identified in a study of cytomegalovirus exposure and HLA in healthy donors. Data came from immunoSEQ multiplex PCR; TCRdb stores just in-frame clones and leaves some out. Of 220,000 or so clones in the sample, 83% were seen once. This CDR3 has 14 residues. CDR1 SGHNT and CDR2 YYREEE come from the germline V gene (reference sequence). After removal of 4 bases from V and 7 bases from J, the junction contained 6 bases not matched to a gene. The receptor's source is a woman in her late teens or twenties in good health and CMV-seronegative. The sequencing sample was made of PBMCs. The V call is TRBV5-4, the J call TRBJ1-1, with 11 bases identical to TRBD1. This CDR3 reads CASSVDRGQVEAFF. The CDR3 bases are TGTGCCAGCAGCGTGGACAGGGGGCAAGTTGAAGCTTTCTTT.